The source of this TCR beta chain is a study of T cell clonotyping in hematopoietic cell transplantation. Notes on the study in general: Cells were unsorted, so CD4 and CD8 contributions were not separated. Recipient TCR diversity dropped after transplant; expanded clonotypes rose from day 30 to 180. Broader posttransplant TCR repertoire diversity was predicted by graft donor and pretransplant recipient Inverse Simpson Index values. Few recipient clonotypes overlapped donors; over 97% were de novo at given depth.

Turning to this clone: Its specificity is not known.

The CDR3 totals 13 residues. Deletions cut 5 bases from V and 8 bases from J, with 15 bases between. The germline V gene has CDR1 LNHDA and CDR2 SQIVND (reference sequence). TCRdb's copy holds only in-frame clones and misses some; the assay was immunoSEQ multiplex PCR. Of more than 40,000 clones in the sample, 95% were seen once. The receptor was isolated from a man aged 30 to 39 in good health. Some clones in this sample may be carry-over from other donors' samples. The V and J genes are TRBV19 and TRBJ1-2; D is perhaps TRBD1 (5 bases). Sequenced: peripheral blood mononuclear cells. The CDR3 region has the DNA TGTGCCAGTAGTGTAACCGGGACCCACGGCTACACCTTC. It yields the protein CASSVTGTHGYTF.